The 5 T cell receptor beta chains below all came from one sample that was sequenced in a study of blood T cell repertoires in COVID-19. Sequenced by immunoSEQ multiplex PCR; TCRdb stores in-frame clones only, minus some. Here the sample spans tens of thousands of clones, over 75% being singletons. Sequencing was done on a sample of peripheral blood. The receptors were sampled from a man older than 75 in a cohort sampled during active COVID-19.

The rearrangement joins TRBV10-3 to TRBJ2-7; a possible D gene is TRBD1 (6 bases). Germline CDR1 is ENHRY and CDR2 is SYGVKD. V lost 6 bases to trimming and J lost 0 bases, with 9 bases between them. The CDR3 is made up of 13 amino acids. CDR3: CAIRDSTSYEQYF. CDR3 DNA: TGTGCCATCAGGGACAGCACCTCCTACGAGCAGTACTTC.

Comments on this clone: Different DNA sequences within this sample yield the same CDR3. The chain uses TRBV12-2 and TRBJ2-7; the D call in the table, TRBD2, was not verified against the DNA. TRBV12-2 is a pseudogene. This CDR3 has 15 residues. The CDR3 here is CASRPREGVSSKQYF. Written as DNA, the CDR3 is TGTGCAAGTCGCCCCCGTGAGGGAGTAAGTTCTAAGCAGTACTTC.

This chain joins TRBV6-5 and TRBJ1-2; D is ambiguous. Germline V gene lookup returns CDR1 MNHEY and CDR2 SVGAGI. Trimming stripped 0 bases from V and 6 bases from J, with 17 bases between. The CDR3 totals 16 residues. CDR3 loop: CASSYSGSGGFNGYTF. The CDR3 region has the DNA TGTGCCAGCAGTTACTCAGGGTCGGGAGGGTTCAATGGCTACACCTTC.

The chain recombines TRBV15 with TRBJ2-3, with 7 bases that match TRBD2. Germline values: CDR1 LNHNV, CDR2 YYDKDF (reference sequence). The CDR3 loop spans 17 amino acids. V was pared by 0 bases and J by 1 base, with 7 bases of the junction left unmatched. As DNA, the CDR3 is TGTGCCACCAGCAGAGATTGGGGCGGGAGCGGCACAGATACGCAGTATTTT. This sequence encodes CATSRDWGGSGTDTQYF. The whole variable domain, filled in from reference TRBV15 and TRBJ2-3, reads DAMVIQNPRYQVTQFGKPVTLSCSQTLNHNVMYWYQQKSSQAPKLLFHYYDKDFNNEADTPDNFQSRRPNTSFCFLDIRSPGLGDTAMYLCATSRDWGGSGTDTQYFGPGTRLTVL.

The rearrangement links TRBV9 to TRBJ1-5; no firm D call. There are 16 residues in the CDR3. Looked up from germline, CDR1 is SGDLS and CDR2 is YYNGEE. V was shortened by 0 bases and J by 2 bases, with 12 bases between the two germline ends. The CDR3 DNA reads TGTGCCAGCAGCGTAGGTCTTAGCCCGGGCAATCAGCCCCAGCATTTT. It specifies CASSVGLSPGNQPQHF. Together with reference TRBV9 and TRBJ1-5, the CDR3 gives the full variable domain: DSGVTQTPKHLITATGQRVTLRCSPRSGDLSVYWYQQSLDQGLQFLIQYYNGEERAKGNILERFSAQQFPDLHSELNLSSLELGDSALYFCASSVGLSPGNQPQHFGDGTRLSIL.